The 7 T cell receptor beta chains presented below share a single source sample, sequenced in a study of blood T cell repertoires in COVID-19. Sequencing was performed with immunoSEQ multiplex PCR; in TCRdb, only in-frame clones are kept and a portion is missing. The sample records under 200,000 clones, around 91% being singletons. The sequencing sample was made of PBMCs or T cells enriched from blood (not recorded which). Receptors were obtained from a woman in her late teens or twenties who had recovered from COVID-19.

This clone was found once. The chain uses TRBV5-4 and TRBJ1-1; D may be TRBD1 (6 bases). Germline V gene sequence: CDR1 SGHNT, CDR2 YYREEE (reference sequence). The ends were cut back, 4 bases at V and 4 bases at J, with 23 bases in the middle. This CDR3 has 17 amino acids. CDR3 coding DNA: TGTGCCAGCAGCCTACTTCAGGGGCTTCCTCTGAGCACTGAAGCTTTCTTT. Protein: CASSLLQGLPLSTEAFF.

This clone showed up just once. V and J are TRBV28 and TRBJ2-3; 12 nucleotides match TRBD2. The CDR3 contains 18 residues. Germline CDR1 and CDR2: MDHEN and SYDVKM. J was trimmed by 5 bases and V by 6 bases; bases with no gene match: 15. The CDR3 bases are TGTGCCAGCAGACAACTCCCCGGGACTAGCGGGCTTGGAGATACGCAGTATTTT. Amino acids: CASRQLPGTSGLGDTQYF.

This clone has just a few counts. For the CDR3, the DNA is TGTGCCACCAGGGAGGGGAACGAGCAGTACTTC. Protein product: CATREGNEQYF. The J gene is TRBJ2-7, the V gene TRBV24-1; tentatively, D is TRBD2 (6 bases). The germline V and J ends were trimmed by 7 bases and 5 bases, with 8 bases remaining between them. The CDR3 is 11 amino acids. Germline values: CDR1 KGHDR, CDR2 SFDVKD.

The chain carries TRBV29-1 and TRBJ1-3; possibly TRBD1 for D (5 bases). Germline loops: CDR1 SQVTM, CDR2 ANQGSEA. This CDR3 comprises 14 residues. The V and J ends lost 3 bases and 2 bases respectively, with 11 bases between them. DNA of the CDR3: TGCAGCGTTGAGGTCTCGGGGGCTGGAAACACCATATATTTT. Protein: CSVEVSGAGNTIYF.

This CDR3 reads CSVSSGSRYEQYF. As DNA, the CDR3 is TGCAGCGTGTCTAGCGGGAGTCGGTACGAGCAGTACTTC. The chain recombines TRBV29-1 with TRBJ2-7; 10 bases are shared with TRBD2. The CDR3 consists of 13 residues. CDR1 is SQVTM and CDR2 is ANQGSEA in the germline V gene. V was clipped by 6 bases and J by 4 bases; unmatched bases: 6.

This clone was recorded once. This chain connects TRBV28 to TRBJ2-3; 12 bases align to TRBD2. V lost 5 bases to trimming and J lost 0 bases; unmatched junction nucleotides: 9. CDR3 size: 18 residues. Germline CDR1 is MDHEN and CDR2 is SYDVKM. This CDR3 is CASSVGLAGPLSTDTQYF. CDR3 nucleotides: TGTGCCAGCAGTGTCGGACTAGCGGGACCACTCAGCACAGATACGCAGTATTTT.

J is TRBJ2-4 and V is TRBV6-2 or TRBV6-3; 7 bases are shared with TRBD1. The CDR3 is 16 residues long. Germline CDR1 MNHEY, CDR2 SVGEGT. The V segment lost 5 bases and the J segment 7 bases; nucleotides outside the gene matches: 14. This chain's CDR3 is CASSTQGPGQSNIQYF. The CDR3 DNA reads as TGTGCCAGCAGTACTCAAGGGCCGGGACAGTCTAACATTCAGTACTTC.